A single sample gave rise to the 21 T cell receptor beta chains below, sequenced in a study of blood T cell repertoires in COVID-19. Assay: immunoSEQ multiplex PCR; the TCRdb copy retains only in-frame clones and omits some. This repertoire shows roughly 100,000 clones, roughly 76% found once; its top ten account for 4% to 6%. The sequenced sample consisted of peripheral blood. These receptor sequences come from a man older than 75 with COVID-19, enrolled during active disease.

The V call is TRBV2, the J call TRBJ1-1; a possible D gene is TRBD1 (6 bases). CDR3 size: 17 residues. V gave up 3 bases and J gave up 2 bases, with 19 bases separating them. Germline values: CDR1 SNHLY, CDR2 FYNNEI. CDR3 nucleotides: TGTGCCAGCAGTGATTCCGGTCATGGGACAATAAACACTGAAGCTTTCTTT. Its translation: CASSDSGHGTINTEAFF.

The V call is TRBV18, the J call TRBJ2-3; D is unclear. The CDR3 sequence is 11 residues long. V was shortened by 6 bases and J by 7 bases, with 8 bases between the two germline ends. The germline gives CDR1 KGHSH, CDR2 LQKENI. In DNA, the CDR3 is TGTGCCAGCTCCGACTCGTATACGCAGTATTTT. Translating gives CASSDSYTQYF.

The CDR3 protein is CASRTQGNYGYTF. Here the CDR3 DNA reads TGTGCCAGCCGCACCCAGGGCAACTATGGCTACACCTTC. V is TRBV19 and J is TRBJ1-2; D might be TRBD1 (5 bases). Germline CDR1 and CDR2: LNHDA and SQIVND (reference sequence). Trimming removed 9 bases at V and 2 bases at J, with 13 bases between. The CDR3 is made up of 13 amino acids.

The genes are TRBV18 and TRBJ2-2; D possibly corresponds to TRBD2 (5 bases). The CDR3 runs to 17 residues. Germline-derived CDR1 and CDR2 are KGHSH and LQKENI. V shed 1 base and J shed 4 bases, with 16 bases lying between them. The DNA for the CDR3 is TGTGCCAGCTCACCACGGAGAGAGGGCTCGGGCACCGGGGAGCTGTTTTTT. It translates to CASSPRREGSGTGELFF.

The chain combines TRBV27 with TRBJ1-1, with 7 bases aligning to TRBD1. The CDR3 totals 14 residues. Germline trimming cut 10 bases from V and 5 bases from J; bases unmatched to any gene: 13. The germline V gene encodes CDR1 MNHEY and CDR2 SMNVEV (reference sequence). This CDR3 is CATNRQGAQTEAFF. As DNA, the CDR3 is TGTGCCACAAATAGACAGGGAGCCCAAACTGAAGCTTTCTTT.

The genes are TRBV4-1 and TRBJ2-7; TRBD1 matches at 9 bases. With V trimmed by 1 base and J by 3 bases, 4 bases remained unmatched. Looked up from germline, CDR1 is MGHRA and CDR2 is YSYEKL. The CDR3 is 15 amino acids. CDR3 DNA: TGCGCCAGCAGCCAAGGCGGACAGGGGAGCTACGAGCAGTACTTC. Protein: CASSQGGQGSYEQYF.

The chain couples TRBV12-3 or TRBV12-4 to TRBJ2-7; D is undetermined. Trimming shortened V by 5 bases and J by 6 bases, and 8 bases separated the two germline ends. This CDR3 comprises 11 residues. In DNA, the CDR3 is TGTGCCAGCAGTCTCACAGTCGAGCAGTACTTC. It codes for CASSLTVEQYF.

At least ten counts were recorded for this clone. Here the CDR3 reads CASSAISGVDVKLFF. In nucleotides, the CDR3 is TGTGCCAGCAGCGCTATTTCAGGGGTAGATGTAAAACTGTTTTTT. The V gene is TRBV2, the J gene TRBJ1-4; a weak D match, TRBD1 (6 bases). The V and J ends lost 6 bases and 10 bases respectively, with 21 bases between them. The CDR3 covers 15 residues. The germline CDR1 and CDR2 sequences are SNHLY and FYNNEI.

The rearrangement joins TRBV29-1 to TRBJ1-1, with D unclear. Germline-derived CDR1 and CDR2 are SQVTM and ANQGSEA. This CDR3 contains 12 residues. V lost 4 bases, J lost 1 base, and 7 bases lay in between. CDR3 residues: CSVGQANTEAFF. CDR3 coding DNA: TGCAGCGTTGGCCAGGCGAACACTGAAGCTTTCTTT.

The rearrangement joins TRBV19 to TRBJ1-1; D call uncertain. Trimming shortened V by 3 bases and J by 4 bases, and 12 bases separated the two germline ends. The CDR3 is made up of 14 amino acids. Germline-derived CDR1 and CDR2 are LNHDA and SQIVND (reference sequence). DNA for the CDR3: TGTGCCAGTAGTATTTATAGGGCGGGCACTGAAGCTTTCTTT. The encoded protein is CASSIYRAGTEAFF.

CDR3 sequence reads: CASSLGPTSGGFEQYF. The CDR3 nucleotides are TGTGCCAGCAGCTTAGGCCCTACTAGCGGGGGGTTCGAGCAGTACTTC. The rearrangement uses TRBV7-6 and TRBJ2-7; 12 bases fit TRBD2. Germline V gene data show CDR1 as SGHVS and CDR2 as FNYEAQ. V shed 1 base, J shed 6 bases, and the junction held 7 bases outside the gene matches. The CDR3 is 16 residues long.

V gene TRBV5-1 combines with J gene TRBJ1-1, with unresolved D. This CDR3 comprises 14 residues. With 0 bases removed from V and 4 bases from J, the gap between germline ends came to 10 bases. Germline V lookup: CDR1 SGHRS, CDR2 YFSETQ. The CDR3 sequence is CASSLATDSTEAFF. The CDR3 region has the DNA TGCGCCAGCAGCTTGGCCACAGATAGCACTGAAGCTTTCTTT. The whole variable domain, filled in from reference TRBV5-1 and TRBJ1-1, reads KAGVTQTPRYLIKTRGQQVTLSCSPISGHRSVSWYQQTPGQGLQFLFEYFSETQRNKGNFPGRFSGRQFSNSRSEMNVSTLELGDSALYLCASSLATDSTEAFFGQGTRLTVV.

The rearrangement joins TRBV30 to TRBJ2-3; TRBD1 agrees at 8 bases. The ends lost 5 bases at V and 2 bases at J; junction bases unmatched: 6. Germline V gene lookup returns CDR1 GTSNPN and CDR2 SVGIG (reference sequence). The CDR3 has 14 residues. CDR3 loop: CAWSTGANTDTQYF. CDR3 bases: TGTGCCTGGTCGACAGGGGCTAACACAGATACGCAGTATTTT.

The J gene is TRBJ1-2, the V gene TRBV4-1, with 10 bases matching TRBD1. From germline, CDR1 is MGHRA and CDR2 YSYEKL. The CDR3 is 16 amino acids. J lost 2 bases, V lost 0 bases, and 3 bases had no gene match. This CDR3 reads CASSQDTGQGNYGYTF. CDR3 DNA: TGCGCCAGCAGCCAAGATACGGGACAGGGGAACTATGGCTACACCTTC.

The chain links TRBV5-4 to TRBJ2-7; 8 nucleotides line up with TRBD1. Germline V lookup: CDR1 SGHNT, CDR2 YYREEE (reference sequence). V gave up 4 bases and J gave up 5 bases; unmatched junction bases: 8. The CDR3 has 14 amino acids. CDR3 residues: CASSKDRGPHEQYF. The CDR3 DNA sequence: TGTGCCAGCAGCAAAGACAGGGGCCCACACGAGCAGTACTTC.

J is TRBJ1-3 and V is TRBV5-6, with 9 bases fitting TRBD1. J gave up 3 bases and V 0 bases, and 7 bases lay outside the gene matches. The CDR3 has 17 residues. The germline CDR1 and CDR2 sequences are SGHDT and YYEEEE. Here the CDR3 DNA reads TGTGCCAGCAGCTTGGCGACTGGACAGGGGTATGGAAACACCATATATTTT. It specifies CASSLATGQGYGNTIYF.

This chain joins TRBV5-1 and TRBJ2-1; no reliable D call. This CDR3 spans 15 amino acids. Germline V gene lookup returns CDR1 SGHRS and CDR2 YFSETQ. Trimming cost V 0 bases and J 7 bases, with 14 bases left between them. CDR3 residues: CASSLDGLRRNEQFF. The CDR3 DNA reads TGCGCCAGCAGCTTGGACGGCCTCCGGCGGAATGAGCAGTTCTTC.

The chain's CDR3 is CASSSGDSTYEQYF. In DNA, the CDR3 is TGTGCCAGCAGCTCCGGGGACAGCACCTACGAGCAGTACTTC. This rearrangement joins TRBV3-1 (or the pseudogene TRBV3-2) to TRBJ2-7, with 7 bases lining up with TRBD1. Germline lookup yields CDR1 LGHDT and CDR2 YNNKEL (reference sequence). CDR3 length: 14 residues. V shed 5 bases, J shed 2 bases, and the junction held 6 bases outside the gene matches.

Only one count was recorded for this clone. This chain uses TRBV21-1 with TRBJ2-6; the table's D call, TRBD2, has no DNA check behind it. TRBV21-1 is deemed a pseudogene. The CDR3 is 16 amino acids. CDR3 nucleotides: TGTGCCAGCAGCATACAACTAGCGTCTGGGGCCAACGTCCTGACTTTC. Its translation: CASSIQLASGANVLTF.

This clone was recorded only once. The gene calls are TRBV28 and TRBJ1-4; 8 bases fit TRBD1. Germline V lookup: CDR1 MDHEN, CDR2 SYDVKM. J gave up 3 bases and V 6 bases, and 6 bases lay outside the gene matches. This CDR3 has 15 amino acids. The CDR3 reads CASREPTGANEKLFF. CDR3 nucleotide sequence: TGTGCCAGCAGGGAACCGACAGGGGCTAATGAAAAACTGTTTTTT. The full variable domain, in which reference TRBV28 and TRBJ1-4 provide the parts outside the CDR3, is DVKVTQSSRYLVKRTGEKVFLECVQDMDHENMFWYRQDPGLGLRLIYFSYDVKMKEKGDIPEGYSVSREKKERFSLILESASTNQTSMYLCASREPTGANEKLFFGSGTQLSVL.

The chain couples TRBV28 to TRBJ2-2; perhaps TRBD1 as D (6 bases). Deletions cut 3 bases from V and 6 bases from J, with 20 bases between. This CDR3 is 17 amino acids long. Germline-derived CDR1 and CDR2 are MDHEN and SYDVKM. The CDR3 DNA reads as TGTGCCAGCAGTTTGATGGGGGCAGGGTTCGATCCCGGGGAGCTGTTTTTT. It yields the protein CASSLMGAGFDPGELFF.